The subject of this entry is one T cell receptor beta chain. A v3.0 immunoSEQ assay was performed at survey level. TCRdb's table, derived via immunoSEQ multiplex PCR, lists solely in-frame clones and lacks some. The table shows 14,000 or so clones, with roughly 88% occurring only once. The sample originates from a study of long-term antiretroviral therapy in people with HIV. In the study overall: By about a decade, the earliest samples predate the 2015 immediate-ART recommendation.

Germline CDR1 and CDR2: LNHNV and YYDKDF (reference sequence). This CDR3 region has 16 residues. V lost 0 bases to trimming and J lost 5 bases; unmatched junction nucleotides: 6. Here the sequenced sample was unsorted PBMCs, taken 6.2 years after starting antiretroviral therapy. The clonotype originates from a middle-aged man with HIV. The chain links TRBV15 to TRBJ2-5; 10 nucleotides agree with TRBD2. DNA for the CDR3: TGTGCCACCAGCAGAGAAGCGGGAGGGCCGGGGGAGACCCAGTACTTC. Protein product: CATSREAGGPGETQYF.